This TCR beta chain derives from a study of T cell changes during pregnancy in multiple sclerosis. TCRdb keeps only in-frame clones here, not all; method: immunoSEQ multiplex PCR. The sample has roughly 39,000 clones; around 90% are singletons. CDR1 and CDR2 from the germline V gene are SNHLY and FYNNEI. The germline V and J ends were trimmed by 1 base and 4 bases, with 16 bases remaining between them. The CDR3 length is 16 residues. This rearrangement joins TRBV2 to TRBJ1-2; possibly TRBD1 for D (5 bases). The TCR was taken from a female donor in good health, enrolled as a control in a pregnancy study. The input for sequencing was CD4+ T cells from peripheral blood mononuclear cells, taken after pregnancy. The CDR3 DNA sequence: TGTGCCAGCAGTGAAGTCGGGGGAGCTAGTGGCTATGGCTACACCTTC. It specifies CASSEVGGASGYGYTF. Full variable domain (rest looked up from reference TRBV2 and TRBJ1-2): EPEVTQTPSHQVTQMGQEVILRCVPISNHLYFYWYRQILGQKVEFLVSFYNNEISEKSEIFDDQFSVERPDGSNFTLKIRSTKLEDSAMYFCASSEVGGASGYGYTFGSGTRLTVV.